This passage covers 6 T cell receptor beta chains from one sample sequenced in a study of tumor-infiltrating lymphocytes in primary liver carcinoma. Taking roughly 18-32 mg of unsorted bulk tissue, the authors co-extracted RNA and DNA. A primer in the constant region served to generate TCR beta cDNA from roughly 550 ng of total RNA. Library construction for TCR beta comprised three nested multiplex PCR rounds performed with slightly modified ARM-PCR. Primers for the first two PCR rounds were TRBV1-TRBV30 forward primers and a C-beta reverse primer (around 10 cycles per round). From the multiplex PCR reads, TCRdb called clonotypes with MiXCR, one entry per CDR3 protein. Found here are about 190,000 distinct CDR3 sequences, 85% of them singletons; the top ten hold approximately 18%. Specimen: tumor tissue from primary liver carcinoma. Receptor source: a man aged 35 to 55 with primary liver carcinoma and hepatitis B virus infection.

Turning to this clonotype: One junction end disagrees with the germline gene, perhaps due to a read error. J is TRBJ2-2 and V is TRBV5-1, with D unresolved. Per germline, CDR1 SGHRS and CDR2 YFSETQ. The CDR3 loop spans 11 amino acids. The chain's CDR3 is CVSSITGELFF. CDR3 sequence (DNA): TGCGTCAGCAGTATCACCGGGGAGCTGTTTTTT.

Concerning this clonotype itself: As the CDR3 is not closed by the conserved phenylalanine or tryptophan, this likely results from a read error. The DNA is omitted, as the CDR3 cannot be located on it reliably, and the CDR3 follows TCRdb's listing. The rearrangement joins TRBV29-1 to TRBJ1-1; TRBD1 is the table's D call, not checked against the DNA. Germline loops: CDR1 SQVTM, CDR2 ANQGSEA. Including both end residues, the CDR3 is 14 amino acids long. The CDR3 loop reads CSVESGQVNTEVFY.

The table lists this clonotype with many counts. The rearrangement uses TRBV30 and TRBJ2-3, with TRBD2 matching over 9 bases. CDR3 length: 15 residues. The V gene end was trimmed by 4 bases and the J gene end by 0 bases; junction bases not matched to a gene: 5. Germline-derived CDR1 and CDR2 are GTSNPN and SVGIG (reference sequence). CDR3 coding DNA: TGTGCCTGGACTGTACTAGCGGGCAGCACAGATACGCAGTATTTT. This encodes CAWTVLAGSTDTQYF.

J is TRBJ1-1 and V is TRBV6-1, with D unresolved. Between the trimmed V and J ends, which lost 4 bases and 3 bases, there was a span of 18 bases. The V gene's germline CDR1 is MNHNS and CDR2 SASEGT. The CDR3 extends over 16 amino acids. CDR3: CASSATRPARDTEAFF. The CDR3 DNA reads TGTGCCAGCAGTGCGACTCGACCGGCACGGGACACTGAAGCTTTCTTT.

As regards this clonotype: The junction and the germline gene differ at one end; a read error may be behind it. V gene TRBV6-1 combines with J gene TRBJ2-5, with D uncertain. Germline V CDR1 and CDR2: MNHNS, SASEGT. The CDR3 contains 15 residues. The CDR3 region has the DNA TGTGCCGGCAGTGAAGAGGTGGGCGGCCGAGAGACCCAGTACTTC. It translates to CAGSEEVGGRETQYF.

As concerns this clonotype: One end of the junction varies from germline; a read error may be responsible. The chain uses TRBV7-8 and TRBJ2-5, with D possibly being TRBD2 (6 bases). CDR3 size: 11 residues. CDR1 and CDR2 (germline): SGHVS, FQNEAQ. The CDR3 nucleotides read TGTGCCAGCAGCCCCCGGGAGACCCAATACTTC. It encodes CASSPRETQYF. Complete variable domain (other parts from reference TRBV7-8 and TRBJ2-5): GAGVSQSPRYKVAKRGQDVALRCDPISGHVSLFWYQQALGQGPEFLTYFQNEAQLDKSGLPSDRFFAERPEGSVSTLKIQRTQQEDSAVYLCASSPRETQYFGPGTRLLVL.